This T cell receptor (beta chain) was retrieved from a study of blood T cell repertoires in COVID-19. About the research overall: PBMCs, B-cell-depleted T cells, or T cells provided the cDNA or gDNA that made up the material.

The protocol was immunoSEQ multiplex PCR, while the TCRdb copy is restricted to in-frame clones and leaves out a portion. There are around 280,000 clones in the sample; around 89% occur only once, and about 1.7% lies in the top ten. The V segment lost 1 base and the J segment 1 base; nucleotides outside the gene matches: 4. Germline values: CDR1 MDHEN, CDR2 SYDVKM. The CDR3 sequence is 17 residues long. The TCR was taken from a woman aged 18-29 years with acute COVID-19. The chain employs TRBV28 and TRBJ2-3; 11 bases are a match to TRBD2. Sequencing input: PBMCs or T cells enriched from blood (not recorded which). CDR3 sequence (DNA): TGTGCCAGCAGTTTATTATCACTAGCGGGAGGCACAGATACGCAGTATTTT. The encoded protein is CASSLLSLAGGTDTQYF.